These T cell receptor beta chains were read from a single sample in a study of blood T cell repertoires in COVID-19. Generated by immunoSEQ multiplex PCR, the TCRdb table keeps only in-frame clones and is missing some. The sample contains roughly 28,000 clones, roughly nine tenths of which appear only once. The sample comprised peripheral blood. The origin of the receptors is a man between 65 and 85 years old with active COVID-19. Both conserved end residues are part of each CDR3. A D gene is named only where the DNA matches it firmly. Where a row states a size, it is once, few, many or the class of an expanded clone; other rows omit it.

clone_size d_call j_call v_call cdr3_nt cdr3_aa
- TRBD1 TRBJ1-6 TRBV28 TGTGCCAGCAGTCCTCTGGGACAGGGATTATGGTCACCCCTCCACTTT CASSPLGQGLWSPLHF
once TRBD1 TRBJ2-7 TRBV7-8 TGTGCCAGCAGCACCCCCCCGACAGGGCCCTACGAGCAGTACTTC CASSTPPTGPYEQYF
- - TRBJ1-1 TRBV7-2 TGTGCCAGCAGCTTAGGGGGGCACCTGAACACTGAAGCTTTCTTT CASSLGGHLNTEAFF
- - TRBJ1-1 TRBV9 TGTGCCAGCAGCCCCCACCGCGGATTTATGAACACTGAAGCTTTCTTT CASSPHRGFMNTEAFF
- TRBD1 TRBJ1-3 TRBV2 TGTGCCAGCAGTGGACAGGGGACTGGAAACACCATATATTTT CASSGQGTGNTIYF
- - TRBJ2-1 TRBV23-1 TGCGCCAGCAGTCACAGGGGACCGGGGTCCCATGGGTACAATGAGCAGTTCTTC CASSHRGPGSHGYNEQFF
- - TRBJ2-7 TRBV9 TGTGCCAGCAGCGTAGGGTCAGGGCCGGCACAGTACTTC CASSVGSGPAQYF
- - TRBJ2-1 TRBV6-5 TGTGCCAGCCTGGAGGGTTTAGGTTACAATGAGCAGTTCTTC CASLEGLGYNEQFF
- - TRBJ1-4 TRBV5-4 TGTGCCAGCAGTTTCGAACCAACTTATAATGAAAAACTGTTTTTT CASSFEPTYNEKLFF
- - TRBJ2-6 TRBV5-8 TGTGCCAGCAGCCGCCTCTACGGGGCCAACGTCCTGACTTTC CASSRLYGANVLTF
- - TRBJ2-7 TRBV5-1 TGCGCCAGCAGCTTGGTGGGGGACAACTCCTACGAGCAGTACTTC CASSLVGDNSYEQYF
- - TRBJ2-3 TRBV6-2/TRBV6-3 TGTGCCAGCAGTTACCACAATCCAGATACGCAGTATTTT CASSYHNPDTQYF
- - TRBJ1-2 TRBV4-3 TGCGCCAGCAGCCAGAACCCAGGTCGGGGCTACACCTTC CASSQNPGRGYTF
few TRBD1 TRBJ1-1 TRBV9 TGTGCCAGCAGCAAAGGGACAGGGGGAGAGATGAACACTGAAGCTTTCTTT CASSKGTGGEMNTEAFF
- - TRBJ2-1 TRBV24-1 TGTGCCACCAGTGTAGGGGCCTATGAGCAGTTCTTC CATSVGAYEQFF
- - TRBJ1-6 TRBV7-9 TGTGCCAGCAGCTCCTCCCCGGGACTCAGGAATTCACCCCTCCACTTT CASSSSPGLRNSPLHF